The 25 T cell receptor beta chains presented below share a single source sample, sequenced in a study of cytomegalovirus exposure and HLA in healthy donors. Both 60 Vbeta primers and 13 Jbeta primers went into the PCR. Some clones are missing from TCRdb's copy, which holds only in-frame ones; the method was immunoSEQ multiplex PCR. Among approximately 240,000 clones, 70% to 85% were seen once, and the ten largest hold over 0.5%. Source material: PBMCs. The receptor set was obtained from a woman between 40 and 55 years old in good health and CMV-seronegative.

The gene calls are TRBV5-8 and TRBJ2-4; 7 positions agree with TRBD2. The CDR3 is 15 amino acids. V lost 4 bases to trimming and J lost 8 bases; unmatched junction nucleotides: 12. CDR1 is SGHTS, CDR2 YDEGEE, per germline. CDR3 amino acids: CASSHEWLLADIQYF. CDR3 bases: TGTGCCAGCAGCCACGAATGGTTGCTAGCGGACATTCAGTACTTC.

In nucleotides, the CDR3 is TGCGCCAGCAGCCAAGATCAGGGGGCCGGGGAGCTGTTTTTT. As protein: CASSQDQGAGELFF. The V call is TRBV4-3, the J call TRBJ2-2, with 7 nucleotides matching TRBD1. This CDR3 comprises 14 residues. Losses at the gene ends were 0 bases for V and 6 bases for J; bases not matched to a gene: 1. Germline V gene sequence: CDR1 LGHNA, CDR2 YSLEER.

V is TRBV7-3 and J is TRBJ2-1, with TRBD2 matching 13 bases. Germline CDR1 reads SGHTA; CDR2 reads FQGTGA. This CDR3 is built from 18 residues. The V segment lost 0 bases and the J segment 5 bases; nucleotides outside the gene matches: 7. The CDR3 reads CASSLTKGLAGKDNEQFF. DNA for the CDR3: TGTGCCAGCAGCTTAACCAAGGGACTAGCGGGGAAAGACAATGAGCAGTTCTTC. Using reference TRBV7-3 and TRBJ2-1 for the parts outside the CDR3, the full variable domain is GAGVSQTPSNKVTEKGKYVELRCDPISGHTALYWYRQSLGQGPEFLIYFQGTGAADDSGLPNDRFFAVRPEGSVSTLKIQRTERGDSAVYLCASSLTKGLAGKDNEQFFGPGTRLTVL.

V is TRBV7-2 and J is TRBJ2-5; 7 nucleotides agree with TRBD1. V was pared by 5 bases and J by 5 bases, with 14 bases of the junction left unmatched. This CDR3 has 16 residues. Germline-derived CDR1 and CDR2 are SGHTA and FQGNSA. The CDR3 spells CASSPRTGLVRETQYF. As DNA, the CDR3 is TGTGCCAGCAGCCCCCGGACAGGTTTGGTAAGGGAGACCCAGTACTTC.

This sequence joins TRBV30 and TRBJ2-5, with TRBD1 matching 7 bases. CDR1 and CDR2 (germline): GTSNPN, SVGIG (reference sequence). This CDR3 is built from 15 residues. V shed 8 bases, J shed 2 bases, and the junction held 14 bases outside the gene matches. The CDR3 nucleotides are TGTGCCGGTACCTTGGGGACAGCCTTTCAAGAGACCCAGTACTTC. Amino acid sequence: CAGTLGTAFQETQYF.

This clone was seen once. This chain joins TRBV28 and TRBJ1-3, with D possibly matching TRBD1 (5 bases). Per the germline V gene, CDR1 is MDHEN and CDR2 is SYDVKM. The CDR3 runs to 12 residues. The CDR3 spells CQVAGTGNTIYF. CDR3 DNA: TGTCAAGTGGCAGGGACTGGAAACACCATATATTTT.

This chain connects TRBV6-1 to TRBJ2-2, with 8 positions matching TRBD1. The CDR3 runs to 14 residues. V was pared by 6 bases and J by 4 bases, with 4 bases of the junction left unmatched. The V gene's germline CDR1 is MNHNS and CDR2 SASEGT. The CDR3, as DNA: TGTGCCAGCAGGGACAGGGTGAGCACCGGGGAGCTGTTTTTT. Its protein product is CASRDRVSTGELFF.

Of note for this clone: This CDR3 is also generated by other DNA sequences in the sample. V and J are TRBV18 and TRBJ2-5, with D unclear. The CDR3 spans 13 residues. V shed 3 bases and J shed 0 bases, with 5 bases lying between them. Germline V CDR1 and CDR2: KGHSH, LQKENI. The CDR3 loop reads CASSPPNQETQYF. CDR3 coding DNA: TGTGCCAGCTCACCCCCTAACCAAGAGACCCAGTACTTC.

The rearrangement joins TRBV10-2 to TRBJ2-7; TRBD2 is a possible D gene (6 bases). Germline V lookup: CDR1 WSHSY, CDR2 SAAADI. The CDR3 has 11 amino acids. Trimming cost V 8 bases and J 5 bases, with 10 bases left between them. CDR3 nucleotide sequence: TGCGCCAGCGGGCCTAGCGACGAGCAGTACTTC. This sequence encodes CASGPSDEQYF.

This sequence joins TRBV11-1 and TRBJ2-5, with 9 bases identical to TRBD2. J gave up 1 base and V 1 base, and 7 bases lay outside the gene matches. In germline, CDR1 is SGHAT, CDR2 FQDESV (reference sequence). The CDR3 covers 17 residues. The CDR3 region is CASSLESASGAQETQYF. In DNA, the CDR3 is TGTGCCAGCAGCTTAGAGTCGGCTAGCGGGGCCCAAGAGACCCAGTACTTC. The full variable domain, rest sourced from reference TRBV11-1 and TRBJ2-5, is EAEVAQSPRYKITEKSQAVAFWCDPISGHATLYWYRQILGQGPELLVQFQDESVVDDSQLPKDRFSAERLKGVDSTLKIQPAELGDSAMYLCASSLESASGAQETQYFGPGTRLLVL.

CDR3 sequence (DNA): TGTGCCAGCAGCTTAGCGGGGGCATCCCAAGAGACCCAGTACTTC. Protein: CASSLAGASQETQYF. V is TRBV5-6 and J is TRBJ2-5, with 8 bases fitting TRBD2. J gave up 1 base and V 2 bases, and 4 bases lay outside the gene matches. Looked up from germline, CDR1 is SGHDT and CDR2 is YYEEEE. This CDR3 is built from 15 residues.

The chain employs TRBV6-6 and TRBJ2-1, with TRBD2 as a possible D gene (6 bases). The CDR3 length is 13 residues. V lost 4 bases and J 8 bases, leaving 12 bases between the germline ends. Per the germline V gene, CDR1 is MNHNY and CDR2 is SVGAGI (reference sequence). The CDR3 DNA is TGTGCCAGCAGTTCCGGGACTTGGTATGAGCAGTTCTTC. Translated, it gives CASSSGTWYEQFF.

The rearrangement links TRBV5-1 to TRBJ1-2; TRBD1 agrees at 9 bases. CDR1 and CDR2 from the germline V gene are SGHRS and YFSETQ. The length of the CDR3 is 14 residues. The ends lost 4 bases at V and 6 bases at J; junction bases unmatched: 7. Here the CDR3 reads CASSPGQGLNGYTF. The CDR3 coding sequence is TGCGCCAGCAGCCCGGGACAGGGTCTTAATGGCTACACCTTC. Supplemented by reference TRBV5-1 and TRBJ1-2, the full variable domain reads KAGVTQTPRYLIKTRGQQVTLSCSPISGHRSVSWYQQTPGQGLQFLFEYFSETQRNKGNFPGRFSGRQFSNSRSEMNVSTLELGDSALYLCASSPGQGLNGYTFGSGTRLTVV.

The chain is built from TRBV7-2 and TRBJ2-5, with 9 bases that match TRBD2. This CDR3 has 17 amino acids. Germline assignment: CDR1 SGHTA and CDR2 FQGNSA. With 1 base clipped from V and 7 bases from J, the junction kept 13 bases outside the gene matches. CDR3 region: CASSLVGRGGVSGTQYF. CDR3 bases: TGTGCCAGCAGCTTAGTAGGGCGGGGGGGGGTTTCGGGGACCCAGTACTTC.

This chain connects TRBV6-1 to TRBJ2-3; no reliable D call. V shed 5 bases and J shed 6 bases, with 18 bases lying between them. CDR1 is MNHNS, CDR2 SASEGT, per germline. The CDR3 contains 15 residues. The CDR3 spells CASSPRVSPTDTQYF. The CDR3 DNA is TGTGCCAGCAGTCCCCGGGTCTCCCCGACGGATACGCAGTATTTT.

This chain joins TRBV5-1 and TRBJ2-7; TRBD1 is a possible D gene (5 bases). This CDR3 has 13 residues. Trimming took off 0 bases at V and 10 bases at J, with 14 bases between the two ends. Looked up from germline, CDR1 is SGHRS and CDR2 is YFSETQ. The CDR3 reads CASSLEGRAFQYF. Written as DNA, the CDR3 is TGCGCCAGCAGCTTGGAGGGCAGGGCTTTCCAGTACTTC.

The genes are TRBV6-5 and TRBJ2-7, with D possibly matching TRBD2 (7 bases). The V end was cut by 2 bases, the J end by 6 bases, with 14 bases between. CDR1 is MNHEY, CDR2 SVGAGI, per germline. The CDR3 runs to 14 residues. CDR3 amino acids: CASSYRGGPFEQYF. CDR3 sequence (DNA): TGTGCCAGCAGTTACAGGGGGGGGCCTTTCGAGCAGTACTTC.

The rearrangement uses TRBV29-1 and TRBJ2-7, with D possibly matching TRBD1 (7 bases). Germline V gene lookup returns CDR1 SQVTM and CDR2 ANQGSEA. The V end was cut by 7 bases, the J end by 7 bases, with 20 bases between. The CDR3 totals 13 residues. CDR3 coding DNA: TGCAGCGCGATACTGCAGGGGGGTTCGGAGCAGTACTTC. Translating gives CSAILQGGSEQYF.

This clone was detected once. Here the CDR3 DNA reads TGTGCCAGCAGCATATTACAGAGGACTGATCAGCCCCAGCATTTT. As protein: CASSILQRTDQPQHF. The chain recombines TRBV7-8 with TRBJ1-5; D unresolved. The CDR3 runs to 15 residues. The germline V gene has CDR1 SGHVS and CDR2 FQNEAQ. V was pared by 5 bases and J by 5 bases, with 16 bases between.

About this clone: At one end the junction does not follow the germline gene, possibly because of a read error. This chain connects TRBV7-9 to TRBJ2-7; 8 bases line up with TRBD1. Per the germline V gene, CDR1 is SEHNR and CDR2 is FQNEAQ (reference sequence). The CDR3 spans 12 residues. The DNA of the CDR3 is TGTGCCAGCAGCTCTTACGAAGGACAGGGAGATTTC. Protein sequence: CASSSYEGQGDF.

The chain recombines TRBV18 with TRBJ1-1, with 8 bases fitting TRBD1. In germline, CDR1 is KGHSH, CDR2 LQKENI. Trimming removed 2 bases from V and 4 bases from J; junction bases left unmatched: 6. This CDR3 has 15 residues. In DNA, the CDR3 is TGTGCCAGCTCACCAACCGGGACAGGCGGCACTGAAGCTTTCTTT. This encodes CASSPTGTGGTEAFF.

The chain employs TRBV9 and TRBJ1-1; D gene ambiguous. V was shortened by 5 bases and J by 3 bases, with 14 bases between the two germline ends. Germline V gene data show CDR1 as SGDLS and CDR2 as YYNGEE. There are 14 residues in the CDR3. CDR3 sequence reads: CASSLRLRDTEAFF. The CDR3 DNA follows: TGTGCCAGCAGTCTACGGTTGAGAGACACTGAAGCTTTCTTT.

The CDR3 DNA reads as TGTGCCAGCAGTTTTGCTGTGGACAGGGCCTATGGCTACACCTTC. It codes for CASSFAVDRAYGYTF. The J gene is TRBJ1-2, the V gene TRBV27; the match to TRBD1 covers 8 bases. CDR1 and CDR2 (germline): MNHEY, SMNVEV (reference sequence). The CDR3 sequence is 15 residues long. The ends lost 3 bases at V and 4 bases at J; junction bases unmatched: 7.

The chain recombines TRBV19 with TRBJ2-7; 11 bases match TRBD1. The CDR3 sequence is 15 residues long. Germline values: CDR1 LNHDA, CDR2 SQIVND (reference sequence). V dropped 5 bases and J dropped 3; count of bases not matched to a gene: 6. This CDR3 reads CASSPGQGALYEQYF. The CDR3, as DNA: TGTGCCAGTAGTCCAGGACAGGGGGCTCTCTACGAGCAGTACTTC.

The chain couples TRBV5-8 to TRBJ2-1; TRBD2 matches at 12 bases. Germline CDR1 reads SGHTS; CDR2 reads YDEGEE. The trim removed 3 bases at V and 3 bases at J, leaving 4 bases unmatched. This CDR3 region has 16 residues. The CDR3 protein is CASSYWTSGDYNEQFF. The CDR3 coding sequence is TGTGCCAGCAGCTACTGGACTAGCGGGGACTACAATGAGCAGTTCTTC.